The next 32 T cell receptor beta chains were all read from a single sample in a study of blood T cell repertoires in COVID-19. The repertoire was sequenced with immunoSEQ multiplex PCR; TCRdb's copy has only in-frame clones and lacks some. The sample lists over 90,000 clones, around nine tenths occurring once. The sample comprised peripheral blood. The receptors originated from a middle-aged man with acute or convalescent COVID-19.

The rearrangement joins TRBV6-6 to TRBJ2-4; a weak D match, TRBD2 (5 bases). Trimming stripped 3 bases from V and 2 bases from J, with 14 bases between. CDR1 is MNHNY and CDR2 is SVGAGI in the germline V gene (reference sequence). This CDR3 has 16 amino acids. The CDR3 loop reads CASSYNSGSTKNIQYF. CDR3 nucleotides: TGTGCCAGCAGTTATAATTCGGGGAGTACCAAAAACATTCAGTACTTC.

The gene calls are TRBV5-1 and TRBJ1-1; 8 bases agree with TRBD1. Germline CDR1 reads SGHRS; CDR2 reads YFSETQ. This CDR3 has 15 residues. V gave up 1 base and J gave up 1 base; unmatched junction bases: 3. CDR3 in amino acids: CASSLQGAKNTEAFF. As DNA, the CDR3 is TGCGCCAGCAGCTTGCAGGGGGCGAAGAACACTGAAGCTTTCTTT.

The chain is built from TRBV30 and TRBJ1-4; no definite D call. Germline CDR1 GTSNPN, CDR2 SVGIG (reference sequence). The V gene lost 4 bases and the J gene lost 0 bases, with 9 bases spanning the gap. The CDR3 is 14 residues long. CDR3 coding DNA: TGTGCCTGGAAACAGCCTGCAACTAATGAAAAACTGTTTTTT. It yields the protein CAWKQPATNEKLFF.

The CDR3 reads CASSRTSGSSPGELFF. The CDR3 DNA is TGTGCCAGCAGCCGTACTAGCGGGAGTTCTCCCGGGGAGCTGTTTTTT. The gene calls are TRBV7-9 and TRBJ2-2; the match to TRBD2 covers 11 bases. The CDR3 totals 16 residues. V shed 5 bases and J 6 bases; nucleotides not matched to a gene: 8. The germline CDR1 and CDR2 sequences are SEHNR and FQNEAQ (reference sequence). Variable domain in full (rest from reference TRBV7-9 and TRBJ2-2): DTGVSQNPRHKITKRGQNVTFRCDPISEHNRLYWYRQTLGQGPEFLTYFQNEAQLEKSRLLSDRFSAERPKGSFSTLEIQRTEQGDSAMYLCASSRTSGSSPGELFFGEGSRLTVL.

This chain uses TRBV21-1 with TRBJ2-7; the table's D call TRBD1 went unverified against the DNA. TRBV21-1 is a pseudogene segment. The CDR3 consists of 14 residues. Written as DNA, the CDR3 is TGTGCCAGCAGAGGCAAACAGGGGTTCTACGAGCAGTACTTC. Its translation: CASRGKQGFYEQYF.

The V call is TRBV5-1, the J call TRBJ2-7, with D possibly being TRBD2 (5 bases). Trimming removed 2 bases at V and 4 bases at J, with 13 bases between. The CDR3 sequence is 14 residues long. CDR1 and CDR2 from the germline V gene are SGHRS and YFSETQ. The CDR3 bases are TGCGCCAGCAGCTTCTTCGAGGGAATTTACGAGCAGTACTTC. Protein: CASSFFEGIYEQYF. Looking up the rest from reference TRBV5-1 and TRBJ2-7 gives the full variable domain: KAGVTQTPRYLIKTRGQQVTLSCSPISGHRSVSWYQQTPGQGLQFLFEYFSETQRNKGNFPGRFSGRQFSNSRSEMNVSTLELGDSALYLCASSFFEGIYEQYFGPGTRLTVT.

The chain combines TRBV3-1 (or the pseudogene TRBV3-2) with TRBJ1-2, with TRBD1 matching over 7 bases. Per the germline V gene, CDR1 is LGHDT and CDR2 is YNNKEL (reference sequence). This CDR3 spans 16 amino acids. Germline trimming cut 0 bases from V and 1 base from J; bases unmatched to any gene: 5. Here the CDR3 reads CASSQEGTVNNYGYTF. The CDR3 DNA reads as TGTGCCAGCAGCCAAGAAGGGACAGTGAATAACTATGGCTACACCTTC.

The rearrangement joins TRBV4-3 to TRBJ2-7; tentative D call: TRBD2 (5 bases). V shed 4 bases and J shed 2 bases, with 15 bases lying between them. This CDR3 is 15 amino acids long. The germline gives CDR1 LGHNA, CDR2 YSLEER. The DNA of the CDR3 is TGCGCCAGCAGCCCTAGCCCGACGGGAACCTACGAGCAGTACTTC. As protein: CASSPSPTGTYEQYF.

CDR3 nucleotide sequence: TGTGCCAGCAGTTTAAAACAGGGCTCCTACAATGAGCAGTTCTTC. Amino acids: CASSLKQGSYNEQFF. The V and J genes are TRBV27 and TRBJ2-1, with D maybe TRBD1 (6 bases). Germline V gene lookup returns CDR1 MNHEY and CDR2 SMNVEV (reference sequence). The V end lost 2 bases, the J end lost 0 bases, and 8 bases lay between the germline ends. There are 15 residues in the CDR3.

The chain combines TRBV3-1 (or the pseudogene TRBV3-2) with TRBJ1-2; 7 bases align to TRBD1. The CDR3 runs 16 residues. J gave up 8 bases and V 3 bases, and 15 bases lay outside the gene matches. In germline, CDR1 is LGHDT, CDR2 YNNKEL (reference sequence). The CDR3 sequence: CASSQVTGALTLGYTF. CDR3 DNA: TGTGCCAGCAGCCAGGTTACAGGGGCCCTTACTTTGGGCTACACCTTC.

This chain connects TRBV9 to TRBJ1-5; 9 bases fit TRBD1. The J segment lost 4 bases and the V segment lost 0 bases, leaving 2 bases of the junction unmatched. The V gene's germline CDR1 is SGDLS and CDR2 YYNGEE. The CDR3 consists of 15 residues. The CDR3 loop reads CASSVGGTGNQPQHF. CDR3 DNA: TGTGCCAGCAGCGTAGGCGGGACAGGGAATCAGCCCCAGCATTTT.

CDR3 sequence reads: CASSLDRGPYEQYF. The CDR3, as DNA: TGTGCCAGCAGTTTAGACAGGGGGCCCTACGAGCAGTACTTC. The chain employs TRBV6-5 and TRBJ2-7; TRBD1 aligns across 10 bases. Per the germline V gene, CDR1 is MNHEY and CDR2 is SVGAGI. The J segment lost 2 bases and the V segment lost 4 bases, leaving 2 bases of the junction unmatched. The length of the CDR3 is 14 residues.

This chain connects TRBV20-1 to TRBJ2-3, with TRBD1 as a possible D gene (6 bases). Germline V gene sequence: CDR1 DFQATT, CDR2 SNEGSKA (reference sequence). This CDR3 contains 11 residues. CDR3 coding DNA: TGCAGAGCAGGGGCGGGAGATACGCAGTATTTT. Protein: CRAGAGDTQYF.

Written as DNA, the CDR3 is TGTGCCAGCAGCTTTGGAAGCGGGGCCAGCTACGAGCAGTACTTC. Translation: CASSFGSGASYEQYF. This chain connects TRBV7-9 to TRBJ2-7, with 7 bases aligning to TRBD2. The germline CDR1 and CDR2 sequences are SEHNR and FQNEAQ (reference sequence). J lost 3 bases, V lost 3 bases, and 8 bases had no gene match. The CDR3 runs 15 residues. Variable domain in full (rest from reference TRBV7-9 and TRBJ2-7): DTGVSQNPRHKITKRGQNVTFRCDPISEHNRLYWYRQTLGQGPEFLTYFQNEAQLEKSRLLSDRFSAERPKGSFSTLEIQRTEQGDSAMYLCASSFGSGASYEQYFGPGTRLTVT.

The chain couples TRBV28 to TRBJ1-4; D is unresolved. CDR3 length: 12 residues. Deletions cut 9 bases from V and 4 bases from J, with 9 bases between. The germline gives CDR1 MDHEN, CDR2 SYDVKM. DNA of the CDR3: TGTGCCAGTACAGCCTTTAATGAAAAACTGTTTTTT. Protein product: CASTAFNEKLFF.

The V and J genes are TRBV18 and TRBJ2-1; no firm D call. CDR3 length: 17 amino acids. Germline assignment: CDR1 KGHSH and CDR2 LQKENI. The V gene lost 2 bases and the J gene lost 7 bases, with 21 bases spanning the gap. The CDR3 nucleotides read TGTGCCAGCTCACCAGATGGCAACCACGGCACTATGAATGAGCAGTTCTTC. This encodes CASSPDGNHGTMNEQFF.

J is TRBJ1-2 and V is TRBV29-1, with 10 nucleotides matching TRBD1. J was trimmed by 5 bases and V by 3 bases; bases with no gene match: 6. Germline V gene sequence: CDR1 SQVTM, CDR2 ANQGSEA. This CDR3 has 14 amino acids. CDR3 in DNA: TGCAGCGTTGAGCCGGGACAGGGGTCATATGGCTACACCTTC. This translates into CSVEPGQGSYGYTF. Combining the CDR3 with reference TRBV29-1 and TRBJ1-2 gives the whole variable domain SAVISQKPSRDICQRGTSLTIQCQVDSQVTMMFWYRQQPGQSLTLIATANQGSEATYESGFVIDKFPISRPNLTFSTLTVSNMSPEDSSIYLCSVEPGQGSYGYTFGSGTRLTVV.

V and J are TRBV6-1 and TRBJ1-2; 8 bases fit TRBD1. The CDR3 totals 15 residues. Germline assignment: CDR1 MNHNS and CDR2 SASEGT. Losses at the gene ends were 1 base for V and 8 bases for J; bases not matched to a gene: 9. CDR3 in amino acids: CASSEVFGQGGGYTF. CDR3 bases: TGTGCCAGCAGTGAAGTTTTCGGACAGGGTGGAGGCTACACCTTC.

The chain recombines TRBV11-2 with TRBJ2-6; 8 nucleotides agree with TRBD1. CDR3 length: 17 residues. V trimming: 6 bases; J trimming: 4 bases; junction bases outside the gene matches: 11. The germline V gene encodes CDR1 SGHAT and CDR2 FQNNGV. The CDR3 sequence is CASRTPQGVSGANVLTF. The CDR3 DNA reads TGTGCCAGCAGGACCCCACAGGGGGTTAGCGGGGCCAACGTCCTGACTTTC.

The V call is TRBV24-1, the J call TRBJ2-7, with 8 bases lining up with TRBD1. This CDR3 contains 14 residues. Per germline, CDR1 KGHDR and CDR2 SFDVKD. The V gene end was trimmed by 4 bases and the J gene end by 3 bases; junction bases not matched to a gene: 4. The CDR3 DNA follows: TGTGCCACCAGTGACGCCGGACAGGGCTACGAGCAGTACTTC. Translation gives CATSDAGQGYEQYF.

V and J are TRBV6-2 or TRBV6-3 and TRBJ2-3; 14 bases fit TRBD2. Germline V gene data show CDR1 as MNHEY and CDR2 as SVGEGT. The CDR3 runs 18 residues. With V trimmed by 4 bases and J by 5 bases, 11 bases remained unmatched. The CDR3 region has the DNA TGTGCCAGCAGTTTCGGACTAGCGGGAGGTGGGGTCCTAGATACGCAGTATTTT. Protein: CASSFGLAGGGVLDTQYF.

The chain recombines TRBV19 with TRBJ1-4; D is unresolved. The CDR3 spans 16 residues. Trimming stripped 1 base from V and 0 bases from J, with 9 bases between. Germline V lookup: CDR1 LNHDA, CDR2 SQIVND (reference sequence). The CDR3 DNA sequence: TGTGCCAGTAGTATAGTCCAGGCCGCAACTAATGAAAAACTGTTTTTT. This sequence encodes CASSIVQAATNEKLFF. Filled out from reference TRBV19 and TRBJ1-4, the complete variable domain reads DGGITQSPKYLFRKEGQNVTLSCEQNLNHDAMYWYRQDPGQGLRLIYYSQIVNDFQKGDIAEGYSVSREKKESFPLTVTSAQKNPTAFYLCASSIVQAATNEKLFFGSGTQLSVL.

The CDR3 nucleotides are TGTGCCAGCACCTCCACAGGGGTTAGCAATCAGCCCCAGCATTTT. Amino acids: CASTSTGVSNQPQHF. The chain carries TRBV2 and TRBJ1-5, with TRBD1 identical over 7 bases. J lost 0 bases, V lost 7 bases, and 6 bases had no gene match. The CDR3 spans 15 residues. Germline CDR1 reads SNHLY; CDR2 reads FYNNEI.

This chain connects TRBV5-1 to TRBJ2-7; 7 nucleotides line up with TRBD1. Trimming took 3 bases from V and 7 from J; bases not matched to a gene: 10. CDR1 is SGHRS and CDR2 is YFSETQ in the germline V gene. CDR3 length equals 14 residues. In nucleotides, the CDR3 is TGCGCCAGCAGCTCGACAGGGCCGCTGAGGGAGCAGTACTTC. It yields the protein CASSSTGPLREQYF.

The CDR3 loop reads CASSRGQGSGTDTQYF. The CDR3 region has the DNA TGTGCCAGCAGCCGAGGACAGGGGAGTGGCACAGATACGCAGTATTTT. The J gene is TRBJ2-3, the V gene TRBV7-8, with 9 bases fitting TRBD1. The CDR3 is 16 residues long. Germline loops: CDR1 SGHVS, CDR2 FQNEAQ. V was clipped by 5 bases and J by 1 base; unmatched bases: 7.

This chain connects TRBV9 to TRBJ1-4; D is possibly TRBD1 (5 bases). The CDR3 spans 14 residues. V lost 2 bases and J lost 6, with 11 bases in between. Germline CDR1 SGDLS, CDR2 YYNGEE. CDR3 in amino acids: CASSVGTSYEKLFF. The CDR3 region has the DNA TGTGCCAGCAGCGTCGGGACTTCTTATGAAAAACTGTTTTTT.

J is TRBJ1-1 and V is TRBV3-1 (or the pseudogene TRBV3-2); D is unclear. The CDR3 contains 12 residues. Germline lookup yields CDR1 LGHDT and CDR2 YNNKEL (reference sequence). Trimming took off 0 bases at V and 8 bases at J, with 7 bases between the two ends. CDR3 residues: CASSQEFGEAFF. CDR3 DNA sequence: TGTGCCAGCAGCCAAGAGTTCGGGGAAGCTTTCTTT.

The V call is TRBV12-3 or TRBV12-4, the J call TRBJ1-1; D is unclear. This CDR3 comprises 13 residues. Trimming left V 4 bases short and J 5 bases short, with 11 bases between. CDR3 residues: CASSWGGQTEAFF. CDR3 bases: TGTGCCAGCAGTTGGGGAGGGCAAACTGAAGCTTTCTTT.

The rearrangement joins TRBV3-1 (or the pseudogene TRBV3-2) to TRBJ2-5; TRBD1 aligns across 9 bases. The CDR3 spans 18 residues. Germline V gives CDR1 LGHDT, CDR2 YNNKEL (reference sequence). V shed 4 bases, J shed 4 bases, and the junction held 16 bases outside the gene matches. The CDR3: CASSPQGASGLGLETQYF. CDR3 coding DNA: TGTGCCAGCAGCCCACAGGGGGCTAGCGGCCTGGGGTTAGAGACCCAGTACTTC.

The chain uses TRBV30 and TRBJ1-6; no clear D. Germline loops: CDR1 GTSNPN, CDR2 SVGIG (reference sequence). Trimming removed 3 bases from V and 5 bases from J, with 8 bases in between. This CDR3 contains 13 residues. CDR3 residues: CAWRLTDNSPLHF. The CDR3 DNA reads as TGTGCCTGGAGGCTAACAGATAATTCACCCCTCCACTTT.

The DNA of the CDR3 is TGTGCCAGTAGTCGGCCGGGGGAACAAGAGACCCAGTACTTC. This codes for CASSRPGEQETQYF. The rearrangement uses TRBV19 and TRBJ2-5; possibly TRBD2 for D (6 bases). V shed 5 bases and J shed 2 bases, with 12 bases lying between them. CDR3 length equals 14 residues. Per germline, CDR1 LNHDA and CDR2 SQIVND (reference sequence).

This clone was detected once. The CDR3 sequence: CASSLGLAGADEQYF. The CDR3 DNA follows: TGCGCCAGCAGCCTCGGACTAGCGGGAGCCGACGAGCAGTACTTC. V usage is TRBV5-1 and J usage is TRBJ2-7, with TRBD2 identical over 13 bases. CDR3 length: 15 amino acids. V was pared by 4 bases and J by 5 bases, with 6 bases of the junction left unmatched. Germline V lookup: CDR1 SGHRS, CDR2 YFSETQ.